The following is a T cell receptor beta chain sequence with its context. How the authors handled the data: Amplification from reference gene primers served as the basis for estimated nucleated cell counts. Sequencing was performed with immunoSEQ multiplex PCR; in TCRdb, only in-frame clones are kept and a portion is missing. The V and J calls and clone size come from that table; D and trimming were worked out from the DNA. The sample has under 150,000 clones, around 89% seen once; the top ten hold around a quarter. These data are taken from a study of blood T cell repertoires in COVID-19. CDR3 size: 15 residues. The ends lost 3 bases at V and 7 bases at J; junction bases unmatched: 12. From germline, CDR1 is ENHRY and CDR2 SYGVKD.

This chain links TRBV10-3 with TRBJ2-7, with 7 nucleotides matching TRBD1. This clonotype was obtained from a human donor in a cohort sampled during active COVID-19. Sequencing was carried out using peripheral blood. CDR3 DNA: TGTGCCATCAGTGATTCCGGTTGGCAGGGGGTAGAGCAGTACTTC. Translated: CAISDSGWQGVEQYF.